This TCR beta chain came from a study of identical twins. TCRdb used MiXCR to reprocess the 5' RACE reads, holding one entry per CDR3 protein. In the table there are 450,000 to 500,000 distinct CDR3 sequences, 14% of which are singletons. With 6 bases removed from V and 5 bases from J, the gap between germline ends came to 7 bases. The CDR3 totals 11 residues. The germline V gene has CDR1 SGHTA and CDR2 FQGNSA. This clonotype was picked up a small number of times. This same sample was also part of a study on yellow fever vaccine responses in identical twins.

The TCR comes from a woman aged 18 to 35 in good health. The sequenced sample consisted of CD4+ T cells sorted from blood. The V call is TRBV7-2, the J call TRBJ2-5; D uncertain. CDR3 residues: CASRLSETQYF. DNA for the CDR3: TGTGCCAGCAGGCTCAGTGAGACCCAGTACTTC.